The entry that follows covers one T cell receptor beta chain sequence. The data stem from a study of blood T cell repertoires in COVID-19. Study-wide context: Sites in the United States, Italy and Spain provided acute and convalescent COVID-19 samples. Sample material is recorded as cDNA or gDNA derived from T cells, B-cell-depleted T cells, or PBMCs.

The V end was cut by 1 base, the J end by 0 bases, with 10 bases between. This CDR3 is 16 amino acids long. Germline assignment: CDR1 SGHVS and CDR2 FQNEAQ. Original processing notes: Scientists estimated how many nucleated cells there were by amplifying reference gene primers. Data came from immunoSEQ multiplex PCR; TCRdb stores just in-frame clones and leaves some out. V, J and clone size reflect that table, while D and trimming were determined from the DNA. The sample lists about 63,000 clones, 65% to 80% occurring once. The chain has TRBV7-8 and TRBJ1-3; D perhaps matches TRBD1 (6 bases). The material sequenced was peripheral blood. The sequence was collected from a human donor in a cohort sampled during active COVID-19. The CDR3 region has the DNA TGTGCCAGCAGCTTAGGGACAGCGAGCTCTGGAAACACCATATATTTT. It specifies CASSLGTASSGNTIYF.